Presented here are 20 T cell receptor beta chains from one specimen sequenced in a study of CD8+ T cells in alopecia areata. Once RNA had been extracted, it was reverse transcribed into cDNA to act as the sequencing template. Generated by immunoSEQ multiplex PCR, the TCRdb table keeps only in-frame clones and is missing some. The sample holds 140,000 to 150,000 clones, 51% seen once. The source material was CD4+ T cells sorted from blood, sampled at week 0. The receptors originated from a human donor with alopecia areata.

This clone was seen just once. CDR3 DNA: TGTGCCAGCAGTGATCTCGGTGAAGGGCTGATGAATTCACCCCTCCACTTT. This translates into CASSDLGEGLMNSPLHF. This rearrangement joins TRBV25-1 to TRBJ1-6; D not resolved. This CDR3 is built from 17 residues. Between the trimmed V and J ends, which lost 3 bases and 7 bases, there was a span of 19 bases. Germline lookup yields CDR1 MGHDK and CDR2 SYGVNS.

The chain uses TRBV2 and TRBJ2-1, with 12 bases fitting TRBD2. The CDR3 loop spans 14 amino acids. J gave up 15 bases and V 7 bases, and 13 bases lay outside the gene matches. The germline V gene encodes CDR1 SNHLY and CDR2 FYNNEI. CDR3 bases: TGTGCCAGCAAAACCGCTAGCGGGGGGGGGATGATGTTCTTC. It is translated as CASKTASGGGMMFF.

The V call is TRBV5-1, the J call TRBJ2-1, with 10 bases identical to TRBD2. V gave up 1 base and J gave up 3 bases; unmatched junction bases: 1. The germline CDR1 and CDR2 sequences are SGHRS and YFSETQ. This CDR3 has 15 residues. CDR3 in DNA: TGCGCCAGCAGCTTGTTAGCGGGAGGCTACAATGAGCAGTTCTTC. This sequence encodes CASSLLAGGYNEQFF.

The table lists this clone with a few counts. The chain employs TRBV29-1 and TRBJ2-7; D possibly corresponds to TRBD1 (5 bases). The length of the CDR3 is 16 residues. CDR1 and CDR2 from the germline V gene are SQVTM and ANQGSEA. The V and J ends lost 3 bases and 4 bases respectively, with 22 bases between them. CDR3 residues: CSVDFGGRVQGYEQYF. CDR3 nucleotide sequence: TGCAGCGTTGACTTCGGTGGCAGGGTCCAAGGGTACGAGCAGTACTTC.

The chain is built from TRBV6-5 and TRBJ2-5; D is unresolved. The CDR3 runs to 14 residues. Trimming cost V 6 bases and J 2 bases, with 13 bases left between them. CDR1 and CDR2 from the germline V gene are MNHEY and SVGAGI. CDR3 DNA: TGTGCCAGCAGCCTCGGGTGGGCACAAGAGACCCAGTACTTC. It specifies CASSLGWAQETQYF.

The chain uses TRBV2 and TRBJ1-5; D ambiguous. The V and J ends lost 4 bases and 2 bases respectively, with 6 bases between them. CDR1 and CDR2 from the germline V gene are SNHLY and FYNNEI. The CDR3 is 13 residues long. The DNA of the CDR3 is TGTGCCAGCAGTGTTTACCGCAATCAGCCCCAGCATTTT. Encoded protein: CASSVYRNQPQHF.

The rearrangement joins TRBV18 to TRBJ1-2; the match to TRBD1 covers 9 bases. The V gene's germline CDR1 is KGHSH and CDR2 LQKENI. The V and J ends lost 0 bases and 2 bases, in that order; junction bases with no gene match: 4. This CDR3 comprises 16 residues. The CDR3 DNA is TGTGCCAGCTCACCACCGAATACAGGGGGCAACTATGGCTACACCTTC. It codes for CASSPPNTGGNYGYTF.

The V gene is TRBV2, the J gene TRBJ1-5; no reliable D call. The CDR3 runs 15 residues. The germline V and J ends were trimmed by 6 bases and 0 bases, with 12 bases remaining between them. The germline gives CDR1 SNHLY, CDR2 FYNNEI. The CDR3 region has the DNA TGTGCCAGCAGGGAGGTGGGGAGTAGCAATCAGCCCCAGCATTTT. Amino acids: CASREVGSSNQPQHF.

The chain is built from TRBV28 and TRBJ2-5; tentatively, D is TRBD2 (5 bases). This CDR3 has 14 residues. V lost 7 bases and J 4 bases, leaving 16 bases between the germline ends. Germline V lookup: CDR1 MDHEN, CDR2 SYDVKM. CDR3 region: CASTGGLVRETQYF. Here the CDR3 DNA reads TGTGCCAGCACGGGCGGGCTTGTCCGAGAGACCCAGTACTTC.

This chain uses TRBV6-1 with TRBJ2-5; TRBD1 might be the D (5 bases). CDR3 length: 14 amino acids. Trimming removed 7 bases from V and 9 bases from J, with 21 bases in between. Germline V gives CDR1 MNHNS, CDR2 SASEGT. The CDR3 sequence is CASTNNRLLGAQYF. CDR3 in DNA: TGTGCCAGCACGAATAATCGCCTCTTAGGGGCCCAGTACTTC.

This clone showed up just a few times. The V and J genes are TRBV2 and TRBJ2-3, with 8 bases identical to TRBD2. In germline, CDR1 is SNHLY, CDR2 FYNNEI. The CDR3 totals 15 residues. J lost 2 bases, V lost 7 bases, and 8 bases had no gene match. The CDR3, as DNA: TGTGCCAGCACCCCAGGACTAGCTTTCACAGATACGCAGTATTTT. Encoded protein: CASTPGLAFTDTQYF.

The CDR3 region has the DNA TGTGCTAGTACCAAGGGGAACGGAGCTCAAGAGACCCAGTACTTC. This codes for CASTKGNGAQETQYF. V gene TRBV7-7 combines with J gene TRBJ2-5; D is possibly TRBD1 (5 bases). The CDR3 loop spans 15 amino acids. The germline CDR1 and CDR2 sequences are SSHAT and FNYEAQ (reference sequence).

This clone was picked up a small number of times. CDR3 in amino acids: CSADRGGANEQFF. As DNA, the CDR3 is TGCAGCGCGGACAGGGGAGGGGCCAATGAGCAGTTCTTC. This chain joins TRBV29-1 and TRBJ2-1; 9 bases agree with TRBD1. After removal of 7 bases from V and 6 bases from J, the junction contained 7 bases not matched to a gene. Germline-derived CDR1 and CDR2 are SQVTM and ANQGSEA. CDR3 length equals 13 residues.

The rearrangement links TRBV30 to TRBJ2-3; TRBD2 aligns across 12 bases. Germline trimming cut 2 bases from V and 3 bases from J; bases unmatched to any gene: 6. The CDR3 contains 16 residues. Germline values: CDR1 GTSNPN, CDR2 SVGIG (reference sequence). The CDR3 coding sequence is TGTGCCTGGAGTATCCCGACTAGCGGGAGAACAGATACGCAGTATTTT. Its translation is CAWSIPTSGRTDTQYF.

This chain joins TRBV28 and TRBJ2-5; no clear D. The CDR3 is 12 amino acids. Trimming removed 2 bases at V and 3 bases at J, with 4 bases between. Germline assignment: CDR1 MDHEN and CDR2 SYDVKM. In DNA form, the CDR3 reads TGTGCCAGCAGTTTACTTAAAGAGACCCAGTACTTC. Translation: CASSLLKETQYF. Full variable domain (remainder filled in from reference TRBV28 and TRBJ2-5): DVKVTQSSRYLVKRTGEKVFLECVQDMDHENMFWYRQDPGLGLRLIYFSYDVKMKEKGDIPEGYSVSREKKERFSLILESASTNQTSMYLCASSLLKETQYFGPGTRLLVL.

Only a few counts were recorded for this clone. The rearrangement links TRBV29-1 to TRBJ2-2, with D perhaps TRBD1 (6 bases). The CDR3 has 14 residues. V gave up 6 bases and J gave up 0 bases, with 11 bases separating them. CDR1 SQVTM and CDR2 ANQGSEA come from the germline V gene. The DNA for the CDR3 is TGCAGCGTGTCAGGGGTTTCGAACACCGGGGAGCTGTTTTTT. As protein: CSVSGVSNTGELFF.

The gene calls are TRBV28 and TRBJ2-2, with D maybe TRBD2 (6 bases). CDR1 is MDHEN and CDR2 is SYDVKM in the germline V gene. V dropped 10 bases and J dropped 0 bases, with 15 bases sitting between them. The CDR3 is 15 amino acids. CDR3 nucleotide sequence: TGTGCCACCATTGACGGAGGGACGAACACCGGGGAGCTGTTTTTT. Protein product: CATIDGGTNTGELFF.

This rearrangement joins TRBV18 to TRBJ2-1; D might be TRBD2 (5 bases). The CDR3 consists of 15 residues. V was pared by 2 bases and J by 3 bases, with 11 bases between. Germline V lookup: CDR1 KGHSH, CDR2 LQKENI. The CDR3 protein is CASSPTPDFYNEQFF. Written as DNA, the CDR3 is TGTGCCAGCTCACCAACCCCGGACTTCTACAATGAGCAGTTCTTC.

Here the CDR3 reads CASSVELNTEAFF. The CDR3 DNA sequence: TGTGCCAGCAGCGTAGAACTGAACACTGAAGCTTTCTTT. The genes are TRBV9 and TRBJ1-1; D ambiguous. The germline gives CDR1 SGDLS, CDR2 YYNGEE. Deletions cut 0 bases from V and 0 bases from J, with 3 bases between. This CDR3 comprises 13 residues.

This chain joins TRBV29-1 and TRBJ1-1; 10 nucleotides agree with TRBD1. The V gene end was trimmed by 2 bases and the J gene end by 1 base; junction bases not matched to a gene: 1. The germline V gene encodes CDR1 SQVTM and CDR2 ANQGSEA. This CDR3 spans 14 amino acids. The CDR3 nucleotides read TGCAGCGTTGAAAGGACAGGGGGGAACACTGAAGCTTTCTTT. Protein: CSVERTGGNTEAFF.